This is a list of T cell receptor beta chains from one sample in a study of beta chain features in type 1 diabetes. The repertoire was sequenced with immunoSEQ multiplex PCR; TCRdb's copy has only in-frame clones and lacks some. This sample has about 340,000 clones, with 13% found just once. The sample comprised naive CD4+ T cells from blood. Receptors originate from a woman younger than 35 with type 1 diabetes. The CDR3 runs from the conserved cysteine through the conserved F or W. D genes are given only for firm matches. Expanded clones are given a class, and other clones once, few, many or no size at all.

j_call clone_size v_call cdr3_length d_call cdr3_aa cdr3_nt
TRBJ2-1 few TRBV5-4 15 - CASSLKSSSYNEQFF TGTGCCAGCAGCCTCAAGTCGAGCTCCTACAATGAGCAGTTCTTC
TRBJ2-1 - TRBV6-1 15 TRBD2 CASSPGLAGYNEQFF TGTGCCAGCAGTCCCGGACTAGCGGGATACAATGAGCAGTTCTTC
TRBJ1-1 few TRBV27 12 - CASRREESEAFF TGTGCCAGCAGACGAGAAGAGAGTGAAGCTTTCTTT
TRBJ1-2 - TRBV18 15 TRBD1 CASSRPDRGTDGYTF TGTGCCAGCTCACGACCGGACAGGGGAACGGATGGCTACACCTTC
TRBJ2-3 few TRBV12-2 16 - CASRLEILESTDTQYF TGTGCAAGTCGCTTAGAAATACTAGAGAGCACAGATACGCAGTATTTT
TRBJ2-3 - TRBV30 18 - CAWSAKTPDSLVTDTQYF TGTGCCTGGAGTGCCAAAACCCCCGACAGCCTAGTCACAGATACGCAGTATTTT
TRBJ2-1 few TRBV7-3 12 - CASSLSGNEQFF TGTGCCAGCAGCTTATCAGGCAATGAGCAGTTCTTC
TRBJ1-5 few TRBV28 13 - CASSLQEASTQHF TGTGCCAGCAGTTTACAAGAGGCCAGCACTCAGCATTTT
TRBJ1-1 few TRBV30 14 TRBD1 CAWSWDSSVTEAFF TGTGCCTGGAGCTGGGACAGTTCCGTCACTGAAGCTTTCTTT
TRBJ2-2 few TRBV4-1 18 TRBD1 CASSQDLRQGVSTGELFF TGCGCCAGCAGCCAAGATCTTAGACAGGGGGTGAGCACCGGGGAGCTGTTTTTT
TRBJ2-5 few TRBV5-1 14 - CASSNGGASQTQYF TGCGCCAGCAGCAACGGAGGGGCGTCCCAGACCCAGTACTTC
TRBJ2-2 - TRBV30 14 - CAWSVTRNTGELFF TGTGCCTGGAGTGTAACCAGGAACACCGGGGAGCTGTTTTTT
TRBJ2-2 - TRBV11-2 12 - CASTPRAGELFF TGTGCCAGCACCCCCCGGGCCGGGGAGCTGTTTTTT
TRBJ2-3 - TRBV5-1 15 - CASSLASVGGDTQYF TGCGCCAGCAGCTTAGCGAGCGTCGGGGGAGATACGCAGTATTTT
TRBJ2-7 few TRBV18 16 - CASSPAGLKGTYEQYF TGTGCCAGCTCACCAGCCGGACTGAAAGGAACCTACGAGCAGTACTTC
TRBJ1-1 - TRBV29-1 16 TRBD1 CSVAGQTGGLNTEAFF TGCAGCGTTGCAGGACAGACAGGGGGCCTGAACACTGAAGCTTTCTTT
TRBJ2-5 - TRBV28 14 - CASSLSVGSETQYF TGTGCCAGCAGTTTATCGGTCGGGAGTGAGACCCAGTACTTC
TRBJ2-6 - TRBV10-1 17 - CASGPGAGLSGANVLTF TGCGCCAGCGGCCCGGGAGCCGGCCTCTCTGGGGCCAACGTCCTGACTTTC
TRBJ2-5 - TRBV7-9 15 - CASSPLGGRGETQYF TGTGCCAGCAGCCCCCTTGGGGGGCGGGGGGAGACCCAGTACTTC
TRBJ2-7 few TRBV18 14 - CASSPSLTTYEQYF TGTGCCAGCTCACCGTCCCTAACGACCTACGAGCAGTACTTC
TRBJ2-1 few TRBV5-5 13 TRBD2 CASKFSGGNEQFF TGTGCCAGCAAATTCTCGGGAGGAAATGAGCAGTTCTTC
TRBJ2-3 few TRBV4-2 15 - CASSQDSRSTDTQYF TGTGCCAGCAGCCAAGATTCGCGGAGCACAGATACGCAGTATTTT
TRBJ1-2 few TRBV2 14 - CANPSPGLTYGYTF TGTGCCAACCCTAGCCCGGGACTGACCTATGGCTACACCTTC
TRBJ2-3 - TRBV29-1 10 - CSVAENTQYF TGCAGCGTCGCGGAGAATACGCAGTATTTT
TRBJ2-5 - TRBV30 12 TRBD1 CAWSRGRETQYF TGTGCCTGGAGTAGGGGGCGAGAGACCCAGTACTTC
TRBJ2-3 few TRBV15 16 - CATKQVNSFFTDTQYF TGTGCCACCAAGCAAGTGAACAGCTTCTTCACAGATACGCAGTATTTT
TRBJ1-1 - TRBV5-1 15 TRBD1 CASSFTGGQNTEAFF TGCGCCAGCAGCTTTACAGGGGGCCAGAACACTGAAGCTTTCTTT
TRBJ2-1 - TRBV10-3 16 TRBD2 CAISDSLAGVYNEQFF TGTGCCATCAGTGACTCACTAGCGGGAGTATACAATGAGCAGTTCTTC
TRBJ1-4 - TRBV7-9 15 TRBD1 CASSSAGGPREKLFF TGTGCCAGCAGCTCCGCAGGGGGACCTCGAGAAAAACTGTTTTTT
TRBJ2-1 few TRBV27 16 TRBD2 CASTEAGGPRYNEQFF TGTGCCAGCACCGAGGCGGGAGGGCCCCGATACAATGAGCAGTTCTTC
TRBJ1-1 - TRBV5-4 15 - CASTTVDRRNTEAFF TGTGCCAGCACCACTGTGGACAGAAGGAACACTGAAGCTTTCTTT
TRBJ2-3 few TRBV20-1 11 - CSARNQDTQYF TGCAGTGCCAGAAACCAGGATACGCAGTATTTT
TRBJ2-1 few TRBV7-9 13 TRBD2 CASSLQGTSEQFF TGTGCCAGCAGCTTACAGGGGACTAGCGAGCAGTTCTTC